What follows describes a single T cell receptor beta chain. The junction does not match germline at one end; this may be a read error. The data were obtained in a study of T cells in Graves' hyperthyroidism and ophthalmopathy. Amplification of TCR beta CDR3 regions was performed using RNA transcripts as template. TCR CDR3 underwent first-round RT-PCR with the HTBI primer set. Each CDR3 protein gets one entry after TCRdb re-called the multiplex PCR reads with MiXCR. The sample shows under 650,000 distinct CDR3 sequences, under 20% of them seen only once. The CDR3 contains 12 residues. Germline V lookup: CDR1 GTSNPN, CDR2 SVGIG (reference sequence).

The chain recombines TRBV30 with TRBJ2-7; no clear D gene. The sequenced sample consisted of blood. The origin of this receptor is a woman aged 25 to 39 with Graves' hyperthyroidism. The CDR3 here is CPWSTQGIEQYF. CDR3 bases: TGTCCCTGGAGTACCCAAGGGATCGAGCAGTACTTC.